These 23 T cell receptor beta chains were sequenced from one sample in a study of beta chain features in type 1 diabetes (dated by TCRdb to 2016 to 2018). The antigens these receptors bind are not known. Library preparation used the immunoSEQ multiplex PCR assay. The entire amount of isolated RNA was reverse transcribed using the High Capacity cDNA Reverse Transcription Kit, so the sequenced TCRB transcripts were expressed ones. TCRdb limited this immuneACCESS table to in-frame rearrangements with V and J called. A share of clones is missing; checked studies link under half to unresolved V genes, and the rest is unexplained. The sample table shows over 20,000 clones, and 50% to 70% are seen once. 0.37% of the sample is in the top ten clones. Results and caveats for the whole study, not just this receptor: Type 1 diabetes patients showed a moderate but significant shortening of TCRB CDR3 length in all four CD4+ subsets.

The sample consisted of stem cell memory CD4+ T cells from blood. In the paper's terms, the cell subset or site label means: stem cell-like memory CD4+ T cells. These TCRs come from a man between 18 and 29 years old with type 1 diabetes.

This rearrangement joins TRBV28 to TRBJ1-5, with TRBD1 as a possible D gene (6 bases). The CDR3 contains 15 residues. The germline V gene has CDR1 MDHEN and CDR2 SYDVKM. With 7 bases removed from V and 0 bases from J, the gap between germline ends came to 13 bases. This CDR3 is CASNRVSFSNQPQHF. CDR3 in DNA: TGTGCCAGCAACAGGGTCTCCTTTAGCAATCAGCCCCAGCATTTT.

The chain carries TRBV7-2 and TRBJ1-4, with 7 bases identical to TRBD1. Germline CDR1 is SGHTA and CDR2 is FQGNSA. Unmatched junction bases numbered 10, after V lost 1 base and J lost 8 bases. The CDR3 is 16 residues long. The CDR3 DNA reads TGTGCCAGCAGCTTAGGGGGGACAGCCTCCCGAGAAAAACTGTTTTTT. This translates into CASSLGGTASREKLFF.

The chain has TRBV6-5 and TRBJ2-2; D might be TRBD1 (7 bases). The CDR3 has 16 residues. Trimming took off 3 bases at V and 10 bases at J, with 21 bases between the two ends. Per the germline V gene, CDR1 is MNHEY and CDR2 is SVGAGI. The CDR3 bases are TGTGCCAGCAGTTATTTGTCAGGGGGGCGGCACGCGGAGCTGTTTTTT. Protein: CASSYLSGGRHAELFF.

This chain uses TRBV12-5 with TRBJ2-1; 11 bases fit TRBD2. Per germline, CDR1 LGHNT and CDR2 FRNRAP. The V gene end was trimmed by 5 bases and the J gene end by 10 bases; junction bases not matched to a gene: 16. This CDR3 comprises 17 residues. The CDR3 spells CASGLLSTSGSEGEQFF. The CDR3 bases are TGTGCTAGTGGTCTCCTCTCCACTAGCGGGAGCGAAGGGGAGCAGTTCTTC.

The count of this clone is one. The chain uses TRBV18 and TRBJ2-6; perhaps TRBD2 as D (7 bases). There are 19 residues in the CDR3. Germline-derived CDR1 and CDR2 are KGHSH and LQKENI. The V gene lost 6 bases and the J gene lost 2 bases, with 23 bases spanning the gap. CDR3 sequence (DNA): TGTGCCAGCTCCCCCGGCGAGGGGGGGGCAGCGGCTGGGGCCAACGTCCTGACTTTC. This translates into CASSPGEGGAAAGANVLTF.

This clone was counted only a few times. The rearrangement uses TRBV29-1 and TRBJ2-7, with unresolved D. V was trimmed by 7 bases and J by 0 bases, leaving 10 bases between them. Germline V gives CDR1 SQVTM, CDR2 ANQGSEA. CDR3 length: 12 amino acids. The CDR3 DNA reads as TGCAGCGCCACCCGAGACTCCTACGAGCAGTACTTC. It yields the protein CSATRDSYEQYF.

CDR3 DNA sequence: TGTGCCAGCAGCGGGACTAGTAGGTCAGATACGCAGTATTTT. Translation gives CASSGTSRSDTQYF. This chain uses TRBV9 with TRBJ2-3, with 7 bases identical to TRBD2. From germline, CDR1 is SGDLS and CDR2 YYNGEE. V shed 3 bases and J 4 bases; nucleotides not matched to a gene: 5. The CDR3 has 14 amino acids.

The V gene is TRBV7-5, the J gene TRBJ2-5; the D call in the table, TRBD2, was not verified against the DNA. TRBV7-5 is tagged as a pseudogene. The CDR3 extends over 13 amino acids. The CDR3 reads CVRSGRGEETQYF. The CDR3 DNA reads as TGTGTCAGATCAGGGCGGGGGGAAGAGACCCAGTACTTC.

The rearrangement joins TRBV30 to TRBJ2-5, with TRBD2 as a possible D gene (5 bases). The germline V and J ends were trimmed by 1 base and 5 bases, with 8 bases remaining between them. This CDR3 has 12 amino acids. Germline V lookup: CDR1 GTSNPN, CDR2 SVGIG (reference sequence). The chain's CDR3 is CAWSGGSETQYF. The CDR3 nucleotides read TGTGCCTGGAGTGGAGGGAGCGAGACCCAGTACTTC.

The chain uses TRBV5-1 and TRBJ1-6, with D possibly TRBD1 on 5 matching bases. The CDR3 is 16 residues long. Germline V lookup: CDR1 SGHRS, CDR2 YFSETQ. The V end was cut by 0 bases, the J end by 9 bases, with 16 bases between. The CDR3 DNA follows: TGCGCCAGCAGCTTGGATACAGGCTACATCCCTTCACCCCTCCACTTT. As protein: CASSLDTGYIPSPLHF.

This clone was recorded a few times. The rearrangement links TRBV5-1 to TRBJ2-5, with TRBD1 identical over 11 bases. The J call is uncertain, as TRBJ2-7 better fits the DNA end. Germline lookup yields CDR1 SGHRS and CDR2 YFSETQ. CDR3 length: 14 residues. The CDR3 nucleotides are TGCGCCAGCAGCTTATTTGGGACAGGGGGCGAGCAGTACTTC. Protein sequence: CASSLFGTGGEQYF.

V is TRBV2 and J is TRBJ2-7; D remains unclear. Germline lookup yields CDR1 SNHLY and CDR2 FYNNEI. V gave up 4 bases and J gave up 4 bases, with 11 bases separating them. CDR3 size: 13 residues. The CDR3 sequence: CASSGDTRYEQYF. The CDR3 region has the DNA TGTGCCAGCAGTGGCGATACCCGATACGAGCAGTACTTC.

This clone was picked up a small number of times. J is TRBJ2-7 and V is TRBV5-1; 9 bases match TRBD1. The CDR3 covers 13 residues. V trimming: 7 bases; J trimming: 6 bases; junction bases outside the gene matches: 8. Germline loops: CDR1 SGHRS, CDR2 YFSETQ. In DNA, the CDR3 is TGCGCCAGCCATGGGACAGGGCGAGGCGAGCAGTACTTC. It is translated as CASHGTGRGEQYF.

The chain links TRBV5-1 to TRBJ2-7; D may be TRBD2 (6 bases). This CDR3 region has 14 residues. Trimming left V 4 bases short and J 5 bases short, with 16 bases between. The germline CDR1 and CDR2 sequences are SGHRS and YFSETQ. CDR3 bases: TGCGCCAGCAGCCTGTGGGGGTCGGGGGACGAGCAGTACTTC. Translating gives CASSLWGSGDEQYF.

The chain is built from TRBV6-6 and TRBJ2-7, with D hard to call. Germline CDR1 reads MNHNY; CDR2 reads SVGAGI (reference sequence). The CDR3 is made up of 16 amino acids. V was cut by 6 bases and J by 2 bases, with 20 bases left in between. CDR3 residues: CASSNPKSTPTYEQYF. The CDR3 DNA follows: TGTGCCAGCAGCAACCCGAAATCAACTCCTACCTACGAGCAGTACTTC.

V and J are TRBV28 and TRBJ1-1; 8 bases match TRBD1. The CDR3 is 14 amino acids. From germline, CDR1 is MDHEN and CDR2 SYDVKM. Trimming at V came to 2 bases and at J to 6 bases, leaving 5 bases not matched to a gene. The CDR3 nucleotides are TGTGCCAGCAGTTTAGAGGACAGGGCTCCTGAAGCTTTCTTT. This sequence encodes CASSLEDRAPEAFF.

This clone was counted a few times. This chain joins TRBV7-9 and TRBJ2-3; D remains ambiguous. V was cut by 5 bases and J by 6 bases, with 12 bases left in between. Germline-derived CDR1 and CDR2 are SEHNR and FQNEAQ (reference sequence). The CDR3 is 13 residues long. The DNA for the CDR3 is TGTGCCAGCAGCCTAGACTTGGTGGATACGCAGTATTTT. Translation gives CASSLDLVDTQYF.

This chain links TRBV7-2 with TRBJ2-1; 8 bases line up with TRBD1. The length of the CDR3 is 19 residues. V lost 1 base to trimming and J lost 8 bases; unmatched junction nucleotides: 19. Germline loops: CDR1 SGHTA, CDR2 FQGNSA. CDR3 sequence (DNA): TGTGCCAGCAGCTTAGGAGGACAGGGAAAGCACCCGGGCAACGATGAGCAGTTCTTC. Its translation is CASSLGGQGKHPGNDEQFF.

The J gene is TRBJ2-7, the V gene TRBV28; 10 nucleotides agree with TRBD1. V shed 5 bases, J shed 6 bases, and the junction held 7 bases outside the gene matches. CDR1 and CDR2 from the germline V gene are MDHEN and SYDVKM. This CDR3 has 14 amino acids. The DNA for the CDR3 is TGTGCCAGCAGTACCCGACAGGGGGCGGGCGAGCAGTACTTC. This translates into CASSTRQGAGEQYF.

Here the CDR3 reads CASSYLNIQYF. The CDR3, as DNA: TGTGCCAGCAGCTATCTAAACATTCAGTACTTC. The chain is built from TRBV7-2 and TRBJ2-4; D unclear. The V gene lost 4 bases and the J gene lost 6 bases, with 4 bases spanning the gap. Germline V gene lookup returns CDR1 SGHTA and CDR2 FQGNSA. The CDR3 runs 11 residues.

The chain has TRBV25-1 and TRBJ1-2, with D tentatively TRBD1 (5 bases). The CDR3 sequence is 15 residues long. Germline CDR1 MGHDK, CDR2 SYGVNS. The V end lost 6 bases, the J end lost 6 bases, and 20 bases lay between the germline ends. CDR3 in amino acids: CASRNAQGSGDGYTF. The CDR3 coding sequence is TGTGCCAGCAGAAACGCCCAGGGTTCGGGGGATGGCTACACCTTC.

The V and J genes are TRBV11-2 and TRBJ2-2, with no clear D. This CDR3 is built from 14 residues. The germline gives CDR1 SGHAT, CDR2 FQNNGV. The germline V and J ends were trimmed by 1 base and 1 base, with 4 bases remaining between them. The CDR3 DNA is TGTGCCAGCAGCTTAGTCAGGAACACCGGGGAGCTGTTTTTT. Translated, it gives CASSLVRNTGELFF.

The chain is built from TRBV5-4 and TRBJ2-5; 12 bases line up with TRBD1. CDR3 size: 16 residues. Germline assignment: CDR1 SGHNT and CDR2 YYREEE (reference sequence). V was clipped by 4 bases and J by 5 bases; unmatched bases: 9. The CDR3 nucleotides are TGTGCCAGCAGCGACCCCGGGACAGGGGGCGTCGAGACCCAGTACTTC. It codes for CASSDPGTGGVETQYF.